The rows below give T cell receptor beta chains drawn from one sample of a study of shared clonotypes between healthy human individuals. TCRdb's copy holds only in-frame clones and misses some; the assay was immunoSEQ multiplex PCR. The sample lists over a million clones; roughly 95% were seen once. Sequencing was carried out using naive CD4+ T cells sorted from blood. The receptors were sampled from a man under 40 in good health. CDR3s include the opening cysteine and the closing phenylalanine or tryptophan. The order of the fields is CDR3 protein, J gene, V gene.

CDR3aa: CASSGLAGRVGTGELFF
j_gene: TRBJ2-2
v_gene: TRBV4-1

CDR3aa: CATSRGSDGTYEQYF
j_gene: TRBJ2-7
v_gene: TRBV15

CDR3aa: CASSELRGDEQFF
j_gene: TRBJ2-1
v_gene: TRBV6-6

CDR3aa: CASSYSGFYGYTF
j_gene: TRBJ1-2
v_gene: TRBV6-5

CDR3aa: CSVLFWGRGYEQFF
j_gene: TRBJ2-1
v_gene: TRBV29-1

CDR3aa: CASSLAASGELFF
j_gene: TRBJ2-2
v_gene: TRBV11-3

CDR3aa: CASSLAGGFNEKLFF
j_gene: TRBJ1-4
v_gene: TRBV5-4

CDR3aa: CASSLRGTGNTIYF
j_gene: TRBJ1-3
v_gene: TRBV5-4

CDR3aa: CASSYSGQETQYF
j_gene: TRBJ2-5
v_gene: TRBV5-1

CDR3aa: CASSLGTSGNTIYF
j_gene: TRBJ1-3
v_gene: TRBV11-3

CDR3aa: CASSPKVPGLAVAKNIQYF
j_gene: TRBJ2-4
v_gene: TRBV4-2

CDR3aa: CASSQVITASYEQYF
j_gene: TRBJ2-7
v_gene: TRBV4-1

CDR3aa: CASSNSQETQYF
j_gene: TRBJ2-5
v_gene: TRBV6-5

CDR3aa: CASSIGGTVYNEQFF
j_gene: TRBJ2-1
v_gene: TRBV27

CDR3aa: CASSSTPAGTYEQYF
j_gene: TRBJ2-7
v_gene: TRBV7-6

CDR3aa: CASSVSGTGDEKLFF
j_gene: TRBJ1-4
v_gene: TRBV9

CDR3aa: CSATQVGEQYF
j_gene: TRBJ2-7
v_gene: TRBV20-1

CDR3aa: CASSTTRGVAEKLFF
j_gene: TRBJ1-4
v_gene: TRBV5-6

CDR3aa: CASSSGLAGGQSTDTQYF
j_gene: TRBJ2-3
v_gene: TRBV5-1

CDR3aa: CASSRYLPASGGTYEQYF
j_gene: TRBJ2-7
v_gene: TRBV5-5

CDR3aa: CASSPGTSVYNEQFF
j_gene: TRBJ2-1
v_gene: TRBV5-1

CDR3aa: CASSTKTFPPRYEQYF
j_gene: TRBJ2-7
v_gene: TRBV19

CDR3aa: CASSAFSGKSGNTIYF
j_gene: TRBJ1-3
v_gene: TRBV28

CDR3aa: CSVPSLTNEKLFF
j_gene: TRBJ1-4
v_gene: TRBV29-1

CDR3aa: CASSSGTRNEKLFF
j_gene: TRBJ1-4
v_gene: TRBV7-8

CDR3aa: CASKVGVISYNEQFF
j_gene: TRBJ2-1
v_gene: TRBV10-2

CDR3aa: CASSGLSGDTEAFF
j_gene: TRBJ1-1
v_gene: TRBV6-1

CDR3aa: CASSELGVRRQPQHF
j_gene: TRBJ1-5
v_gene: TRBV6-1

CDR3aa: CATGQGASGNTIYF
j_gene: TRBJ1-3
v_gene: TRBV6-5

CDR3aa: CSVKMGSEQYF
j_gene: TRBJ2-7
v_gene: TRBV29-1

CDR3aa: CASSPGTSGRNTDTQYF
j_gene: TRBJ2-3
v_gene: TRBV4-2

CDR3aa: CASSTGVGKYSNQPQHF
j_gene: TRBJ1-5
v_gene: TRBV28

CDR3aa: CASSFGQPYNEQFF
j_gene: TRBJ2-1
v_gene: TRBV5-1

CDR3aa: CAISESGYNEQFF
j_gene: TRBJ2-1
v_gene: TRBV10-3

CDR3aa: CASSPPGTGEWKTQYF
j_gene: TRBJ2-5
v_gene: TRBV18

CDR3aa: CASSLEGLQETQYF
j_gene: TRBJ2-5
v_gene: TRBV5-5

CDR3aa: CASSILGTGKDNEQFF
j_gene: TRBJ2-1
v_gene: TRBV19